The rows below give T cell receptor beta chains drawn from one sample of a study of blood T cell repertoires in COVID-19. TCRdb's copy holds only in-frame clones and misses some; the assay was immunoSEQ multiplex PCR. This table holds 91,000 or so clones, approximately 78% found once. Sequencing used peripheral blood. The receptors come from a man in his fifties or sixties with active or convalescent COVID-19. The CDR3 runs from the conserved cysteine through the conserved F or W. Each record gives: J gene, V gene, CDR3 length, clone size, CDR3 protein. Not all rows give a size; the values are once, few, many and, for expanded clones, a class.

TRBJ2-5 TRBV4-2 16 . CASSHGTSGGRETQYF
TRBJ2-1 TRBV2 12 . CAIRGDYNEQFF
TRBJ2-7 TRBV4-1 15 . CASSQDATLWAEQYF
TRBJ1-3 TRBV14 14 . CASSRHHSGNTIYF
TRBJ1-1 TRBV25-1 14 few CASSESTQTSEAFF
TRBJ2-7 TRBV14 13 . CASSLGIFGEQYF
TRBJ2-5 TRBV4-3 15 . CASSQDWTGQETQYF
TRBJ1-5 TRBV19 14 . CASSIQGKAQPQHF
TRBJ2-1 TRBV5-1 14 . CASSSGQLYNEQFF
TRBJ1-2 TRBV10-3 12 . CAISDGFGGYTF
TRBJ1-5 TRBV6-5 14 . CASRPGYGNQPQHF
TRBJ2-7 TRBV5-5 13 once CASSISGAYEQYF
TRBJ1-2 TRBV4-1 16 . CASSQDQTAYYTGYTF
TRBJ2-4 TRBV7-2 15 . CASRLDQGSENIQYF
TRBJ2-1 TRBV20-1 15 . CSASPSGGAYNEQFF
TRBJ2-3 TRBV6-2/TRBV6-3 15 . CASSYGTYSTDTQYF
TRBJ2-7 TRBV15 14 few CATSRDSGPNEQYF
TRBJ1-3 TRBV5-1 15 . CASSPNPGQANTIYF
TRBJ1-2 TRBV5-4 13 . CASSLGAGYGYTF
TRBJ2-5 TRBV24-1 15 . CATSAPSLDGETQYF
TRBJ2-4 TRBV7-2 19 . CASSWERGGDTLAKNIQYF
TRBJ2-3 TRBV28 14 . CASSADRTTDTQYF
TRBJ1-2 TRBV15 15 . CATSIRTGGPMGYTF
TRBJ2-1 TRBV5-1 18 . CASSPGLAGALSYNEQFF
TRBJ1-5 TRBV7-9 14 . CASSFGTGDGPQHF